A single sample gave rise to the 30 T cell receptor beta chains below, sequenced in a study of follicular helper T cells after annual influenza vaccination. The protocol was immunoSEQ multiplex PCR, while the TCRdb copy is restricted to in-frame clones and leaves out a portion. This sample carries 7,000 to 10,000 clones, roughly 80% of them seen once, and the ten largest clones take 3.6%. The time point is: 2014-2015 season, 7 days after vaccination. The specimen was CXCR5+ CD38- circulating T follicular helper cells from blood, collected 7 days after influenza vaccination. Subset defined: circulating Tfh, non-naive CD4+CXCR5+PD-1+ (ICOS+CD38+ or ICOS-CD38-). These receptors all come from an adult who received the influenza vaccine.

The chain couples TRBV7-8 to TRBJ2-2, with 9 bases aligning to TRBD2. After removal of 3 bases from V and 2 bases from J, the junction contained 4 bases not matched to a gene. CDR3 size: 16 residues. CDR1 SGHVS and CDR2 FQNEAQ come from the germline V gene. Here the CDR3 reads CASSLVAGVNTGELFF. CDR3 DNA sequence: TGTGCCAGCAGCTTGGTAGCGGGGGTAAACACCGGGGAGCTGTTTTTT. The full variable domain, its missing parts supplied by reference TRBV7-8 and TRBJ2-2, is GAGVSQSPRYKVAKRGQDVALRCDPISGHVSLFWYQQALGQGPEFLTYFQNEAQLDKSGLPSDRFFAERPEGSVSTLKIQRTQQEDSAVYLCASSLVAGVNTGELFFGEGSRLTVL.

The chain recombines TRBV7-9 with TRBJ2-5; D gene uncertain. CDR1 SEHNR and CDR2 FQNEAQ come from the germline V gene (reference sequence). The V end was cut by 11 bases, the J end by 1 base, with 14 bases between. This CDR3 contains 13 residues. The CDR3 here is CAGVVRAQETQYF. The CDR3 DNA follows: TGTGCCGGGGTTGTTAGGGCCCAAGAGACCCAGTACTTC.

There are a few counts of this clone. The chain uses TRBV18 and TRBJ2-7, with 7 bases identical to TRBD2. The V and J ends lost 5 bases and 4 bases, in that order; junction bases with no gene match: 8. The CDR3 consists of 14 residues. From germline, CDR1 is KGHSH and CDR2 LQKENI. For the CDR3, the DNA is TGTGCCAGCTCAGGGGACCTCGGGGGGTACGAGCAGTACTTC. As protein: CASSGDLGGYEQYF.

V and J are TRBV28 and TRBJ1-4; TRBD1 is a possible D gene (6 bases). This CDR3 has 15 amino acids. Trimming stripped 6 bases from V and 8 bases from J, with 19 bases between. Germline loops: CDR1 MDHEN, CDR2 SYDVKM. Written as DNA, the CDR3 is TGTGCCAGCAGCGGGGGGCAGGCGTTTGGGGAAAAACTGTTTTTT. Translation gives CASSGGQAFGEKLFF.

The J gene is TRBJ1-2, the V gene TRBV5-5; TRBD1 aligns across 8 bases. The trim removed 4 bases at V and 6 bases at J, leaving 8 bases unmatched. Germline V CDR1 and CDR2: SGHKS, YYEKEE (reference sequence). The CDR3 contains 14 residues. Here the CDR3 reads CASSVDRGRDGYTF. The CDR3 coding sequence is TGTGCCAGCAGCGTCGACAGGGGCCGGGATGGCTACACCTTC.

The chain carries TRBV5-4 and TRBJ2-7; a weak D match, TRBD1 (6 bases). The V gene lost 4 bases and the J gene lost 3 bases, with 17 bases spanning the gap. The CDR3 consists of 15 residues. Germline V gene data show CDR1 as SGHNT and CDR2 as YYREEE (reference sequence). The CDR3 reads CASSVVGAFFYEQYF. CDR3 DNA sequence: TGTGCCAGCAGCGTCGTGGGGGCATTTTTCTACGAGCAGTACTTC.

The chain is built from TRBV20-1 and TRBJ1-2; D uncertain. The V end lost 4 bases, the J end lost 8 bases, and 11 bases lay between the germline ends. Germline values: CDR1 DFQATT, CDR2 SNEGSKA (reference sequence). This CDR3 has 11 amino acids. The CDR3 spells CSATKSEGYTF. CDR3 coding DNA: TGCAGTGCTACCAAGTCGGAAGGCTACACCTTC.

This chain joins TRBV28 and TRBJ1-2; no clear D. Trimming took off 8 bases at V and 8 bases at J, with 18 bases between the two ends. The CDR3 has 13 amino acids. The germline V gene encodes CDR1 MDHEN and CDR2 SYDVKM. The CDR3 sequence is CASRGPVVRGYTF. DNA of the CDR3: TGTGCCAGCCGTGGCCCGGTGGTAAGGGGCTACACCTTC.

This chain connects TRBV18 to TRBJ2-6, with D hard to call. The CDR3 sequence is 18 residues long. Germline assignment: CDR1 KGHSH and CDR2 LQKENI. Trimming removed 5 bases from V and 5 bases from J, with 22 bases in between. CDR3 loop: CASSVNRHLQSRANVLTF. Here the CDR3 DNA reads TGTGCCAGCTCAGTTAATCGGCATTTACAAAGTCGGGCCAACGTCCTGACTTTC.

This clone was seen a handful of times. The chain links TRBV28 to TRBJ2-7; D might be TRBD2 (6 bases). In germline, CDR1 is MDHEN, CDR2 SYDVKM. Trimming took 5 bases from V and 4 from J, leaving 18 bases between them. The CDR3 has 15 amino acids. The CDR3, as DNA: TGTGCCAGCAGTCCCGGAGGGAGGCAGAAGTACGAGCAGTACTTC. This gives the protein CASSPGGRQKYEQYF.

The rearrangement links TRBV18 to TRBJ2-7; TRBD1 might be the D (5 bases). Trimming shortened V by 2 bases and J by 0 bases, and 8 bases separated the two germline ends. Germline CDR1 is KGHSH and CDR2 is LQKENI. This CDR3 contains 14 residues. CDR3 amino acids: CASSPAGISYEQYF. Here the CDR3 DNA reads TGTGCCAGCTCACCAGCAGGGATCTCCTACGAGCAGTACTTC.

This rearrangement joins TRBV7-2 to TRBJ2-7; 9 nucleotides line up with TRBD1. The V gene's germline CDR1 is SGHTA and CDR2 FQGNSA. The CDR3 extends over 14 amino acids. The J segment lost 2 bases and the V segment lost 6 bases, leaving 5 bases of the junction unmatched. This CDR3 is CASRARDRAYEQYF. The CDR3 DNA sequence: TGTGCCAGCAGGGCCCGGGACAGGGCCTACGAGCAGTACTTC. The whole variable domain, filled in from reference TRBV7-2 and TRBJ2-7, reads GAGVSQSPSNKVTEKGKDVELRCDPISGHTALYWYRQSLGQGLEFLIYFQGNSAPDKSGLPSDRFSAERTGGSVSTLTIQRTQQEDSAVYLCASRARDRAYEQYFGPGTRLTVT.

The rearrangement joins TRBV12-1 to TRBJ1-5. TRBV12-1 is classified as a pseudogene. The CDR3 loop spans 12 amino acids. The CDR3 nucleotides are TGTGCCAGCAGCTCGGACAATCAGCCCCAGCATTTT. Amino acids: CASSSDNQPQHF.

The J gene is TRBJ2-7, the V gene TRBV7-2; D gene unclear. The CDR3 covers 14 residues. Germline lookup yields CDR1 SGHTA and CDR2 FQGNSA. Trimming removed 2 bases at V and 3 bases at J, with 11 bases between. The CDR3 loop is CASSLRPSDYEQYF. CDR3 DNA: TGTGCCAGCAGCTTAAGGCCTTCCGACTACGAGCAGTACTTC.

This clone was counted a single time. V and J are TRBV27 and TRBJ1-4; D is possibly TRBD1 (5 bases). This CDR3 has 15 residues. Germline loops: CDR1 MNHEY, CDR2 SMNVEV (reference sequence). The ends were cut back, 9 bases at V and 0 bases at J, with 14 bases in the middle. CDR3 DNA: TGTGCCAGTTCCGGGACTTACGCAACTAATGAAAAACTGTTTTTT. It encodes CASSGTYATNEKLFF.

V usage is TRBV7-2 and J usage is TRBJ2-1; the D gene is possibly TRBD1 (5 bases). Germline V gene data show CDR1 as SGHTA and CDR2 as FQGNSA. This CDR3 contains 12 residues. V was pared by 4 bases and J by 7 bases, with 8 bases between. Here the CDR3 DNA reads TGTGCCAGCAGCTACGACAGTAATGAGCAGTTCTTC. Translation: CASSYDSNEQFF.

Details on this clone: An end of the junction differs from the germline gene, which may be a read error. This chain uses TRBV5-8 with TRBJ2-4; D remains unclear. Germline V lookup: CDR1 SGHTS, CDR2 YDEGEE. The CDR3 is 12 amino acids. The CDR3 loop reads CASSLMAASRDF. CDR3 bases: TGTGCCAGCAGCTTGATGGCAGCTTCAAGGGACTTC.

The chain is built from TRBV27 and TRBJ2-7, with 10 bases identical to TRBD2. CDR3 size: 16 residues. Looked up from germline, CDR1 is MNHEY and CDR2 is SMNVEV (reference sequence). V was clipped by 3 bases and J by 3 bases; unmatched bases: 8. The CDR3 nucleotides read TGTGCCAGCAGTTTCGGGACTAGCGAAAAAATCTACGAGCAGTACTTC. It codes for CASSFGTSEKIYEQYF.

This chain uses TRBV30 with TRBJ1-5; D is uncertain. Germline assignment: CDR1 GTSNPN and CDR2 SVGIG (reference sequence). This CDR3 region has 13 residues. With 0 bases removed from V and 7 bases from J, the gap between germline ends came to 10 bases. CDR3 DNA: TGTGCCTGGAGTGTTGTTATAGGGCAGCCCCAGCATTTT. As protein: CAWSVVIGQPQHF.

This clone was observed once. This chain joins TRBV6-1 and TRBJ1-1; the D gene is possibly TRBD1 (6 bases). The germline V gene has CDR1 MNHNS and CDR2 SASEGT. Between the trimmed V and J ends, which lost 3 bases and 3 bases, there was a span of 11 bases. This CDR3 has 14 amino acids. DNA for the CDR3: TGTGCCAGCAGTGACCTCGGGGGCGACACTGAAGCTTTCTTT. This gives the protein CASSDLGGDTEAFF.

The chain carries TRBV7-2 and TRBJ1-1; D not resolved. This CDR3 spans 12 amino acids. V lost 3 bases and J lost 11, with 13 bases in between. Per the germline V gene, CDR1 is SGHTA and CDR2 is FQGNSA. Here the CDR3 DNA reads TGTGCCAGCAGCTTGGTAGCTAATAGGGCTTTCTTT. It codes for CASSLVANRAFF.

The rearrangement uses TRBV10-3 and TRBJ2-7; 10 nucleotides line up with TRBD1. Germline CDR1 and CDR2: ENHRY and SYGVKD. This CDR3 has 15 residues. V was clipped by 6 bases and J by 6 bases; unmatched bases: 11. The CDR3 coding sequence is TGTGCCATCAGCTACGTCGGACAGGGGGGATCCGAGCAGTACTTC. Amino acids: CAISYVGQGGSEQYF.

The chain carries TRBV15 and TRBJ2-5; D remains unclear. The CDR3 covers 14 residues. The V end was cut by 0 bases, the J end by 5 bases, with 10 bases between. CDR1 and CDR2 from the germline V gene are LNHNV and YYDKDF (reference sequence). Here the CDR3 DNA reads TGTGCCACCAGCAGAGACACGTCTGGGGAGACCCAGTACTTC. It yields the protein CATSRDTSGETQYF.

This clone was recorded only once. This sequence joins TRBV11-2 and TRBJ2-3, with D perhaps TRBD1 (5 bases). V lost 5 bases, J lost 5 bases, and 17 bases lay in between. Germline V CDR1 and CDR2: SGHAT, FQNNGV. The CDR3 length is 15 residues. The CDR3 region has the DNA TGTGCCAGCAGCGCTCGGACAACCCTCGGAGATACGCAGTATTTT. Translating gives CASSARTTLGDTQYF. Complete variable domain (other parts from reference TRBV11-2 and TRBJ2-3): EAGVAQSPRYKIIEKRQSVAFWCNPISGHATLYWYQQILGQGPKLLIQFQNNGVVDDSQLPKDRFSAERLKGVDSTLKIQPAKLEDSAVYLCASSARTTLGDTQYFGPGTRLTVL.

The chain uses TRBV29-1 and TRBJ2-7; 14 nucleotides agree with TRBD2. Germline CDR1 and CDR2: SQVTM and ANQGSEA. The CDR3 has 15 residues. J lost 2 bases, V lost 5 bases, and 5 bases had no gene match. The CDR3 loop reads CSVRGTSGRTYEQYF. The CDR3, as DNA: TGCAGCGTTCGCGGGACTAGCGGGAGAACCTACGAGCAGTACTTC.

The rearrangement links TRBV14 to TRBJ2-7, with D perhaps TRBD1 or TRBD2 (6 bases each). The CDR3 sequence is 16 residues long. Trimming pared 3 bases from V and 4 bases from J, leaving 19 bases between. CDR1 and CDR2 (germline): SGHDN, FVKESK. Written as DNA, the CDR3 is TGTGCCAGCAGCCAGAGGCTTGGAGGGGGATCTTACGAGCAGTACTTC. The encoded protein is CASSQRLGGGSYEQYF.

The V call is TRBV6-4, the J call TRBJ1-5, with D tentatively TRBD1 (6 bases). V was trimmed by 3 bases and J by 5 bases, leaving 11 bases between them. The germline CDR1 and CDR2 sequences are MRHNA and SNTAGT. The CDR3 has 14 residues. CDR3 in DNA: TGTGCCAGCAGTGAAGGGGCAGGGGATCAGCCCCAGCATTTT. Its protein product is CASSEGAGDQPQHF.

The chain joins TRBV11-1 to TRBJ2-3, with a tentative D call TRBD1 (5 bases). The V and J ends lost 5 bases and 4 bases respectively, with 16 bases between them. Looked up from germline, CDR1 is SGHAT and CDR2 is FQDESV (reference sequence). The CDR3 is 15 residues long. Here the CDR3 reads CASSPVSRGPDTQYF. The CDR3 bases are TGTGCCAGCAGCCCCGTTTCAAGGGGCCCAGATACGCAGTATTTT.

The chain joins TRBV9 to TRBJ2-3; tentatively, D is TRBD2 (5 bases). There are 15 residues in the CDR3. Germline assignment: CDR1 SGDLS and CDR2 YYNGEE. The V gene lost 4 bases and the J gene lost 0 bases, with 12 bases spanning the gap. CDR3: CASSPSPGSTDTQYF. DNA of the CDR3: TGTGCCAGCAGCCCTTCCCCGGGAAGCACAGATACGCAGTATTTT.

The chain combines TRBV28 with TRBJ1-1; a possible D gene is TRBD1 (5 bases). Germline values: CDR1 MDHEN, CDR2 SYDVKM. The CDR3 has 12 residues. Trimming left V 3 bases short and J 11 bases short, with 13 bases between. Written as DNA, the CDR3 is TGTGCCAGCAGTTTCGGGGCTGGGAAGGCTTTCTTT. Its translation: CASSFGAGKAFF.